These T cell receptor beta chains were read from a single sample in a study of human T cells and chemical hapten exposure. TCRdb re-analysed the RACE reads in MiXCR, keeping a single row per CDR3 protein. Of tens of thousands of distinct CDR3 sequences in the sample, around 7.9% were seen once. The input for sequencing was whole blood, taken in connection with sensitization to the hapten diphenylcyclopropenone (DPC). The receptors shown here come from a woman aged 45-65 years with alopecia areata. Some clones in this sample may be carry-over from other donors' samples. CDR3s include the opening cysteine and the closing phenylalanine or tryptophan. Fields, in order: D gene, clone size, V gene, J gene, CDR3 DNA, CDR3 protein. A D gene is named only where the DNA matches it firmly. Expanded clones get a size class; other rows say once, few or many, or leave the size out.

.	.	TRBV25-1	TRBJ2-3	TGTGCCAGCAGTGACTACGGGGGCACAGATACGCAGTATTTT	CASSDYGGTDTQYF
.	few	TRBV4-1	TRBJ2-7	TGCGCCAGCAGCCAAGGGGGCGAACTCTACGAGCAGTACTTC	CASSQGGELYEQYF
TRBD1	few	TRBV9	TRBJ2-7	TGTGCCAGCAGCGTAGGGTGGACAGGGGGGTACGAGCAGTACTTC	CASSVGWTGGYEQYF
.	few	TRBV6-5	TRBJ1-6	TGTGCCAGCAGCAGGGGTCTTGGTAATTCACCCCTCCACTTT	CASSRGLGNSPLHF
.	.	TRBV5-6	TRBJ2-7	TGTGCCAGCAGCTTGGGCCTCTCGGGGCAGTACTTC	CASSLGLSGQYF
TRBD2	few	TRBV18	TRBJ2-3	TGTGCCAGCTCACCCCTCGGGAGGGGCCCAGATACGCAGTATTTT	CASSPLGRGPDTQYF
.	many	TRBV10-3	TRBJ1-3	TGTGCCATCAGTGGGGGGACTCCCAGCTCTGGAAACACCATATATTTT	CAISGGTPSSGNTIYF
TRBD1	once	TRBV30	TRBJ1-6	TGTGCCTGGATTAGGGCCGGGACAGCGAATTCACCCCTCCACTTT	CAWIRAGTANSPLHF
.	.	TRBV4-3	TRBJ1-2	TGCGCCAGCAGCCAAGAAGTGTGGGGGAACTATGGCTACACCTTC	CASSQEVWGNYGYTF
.	few	TRBV29-1	TRBJ1-2	TGCAGCGTCAGATCCCCGGGCGGGTTTGGCTACACCTTC	CSVRSPGGFGYTF
.	many	TRBV11-3	TRBJ1-5	TGTGCCAGCAGCTTGGACACATTAAACCATAGCAATCAGCCCCAGCATTTT	CASSLDTLNHSNQPQHF
TRBD2	few	TRBV12-3/TRBV12-4	TRBJ2-7	TGTGCCAGCAGCTCGCGGGACTATCAACCCTACGAGCAGTACTTC	CASSSRDYQPYEQYF
TRBD2	few	TRBV5-1	TRBJ2-7	TGCGCCAGCAGCTTGGAAGGGTCCAGCGGGAGACACGAGCAGTACTTC	CASSLEGSSGRHEQYF
TRBD2	few	TRBV28	TRBJ2-3	TGTGCCAGCAGTCTAGCGGGCTCCCACACAGATACGCAGTATTTT	CASSLAGSHTDTQYF
.	.	TRBV12-3/TRBV12-4	TRBJ2-3	TGTGCCAGCAGTGGGACCCACCGCACAGATACGCAGTATTTT	CASSGTHRTDTQYF
TRBD1	.	TRBV10-2	TRBJ2-6	TGCGCCAGCAGTAGGGACAGCTCCGTCCTGACTTTC	CASSRDSSVLTF
TRBD1	many	TRBV5-1	TRBJ1-1	TGCGCCAGCAGCTTGGGGACAGGGGTAATGAACACTGAAGCTTTCTTT	CASSLGTGVMNTEAFF
TRBD1	few	TRBV6-5	TRBJ1-5	TGTGCCAGCAGTACGACAGGGGGCCGGGATCAGCCCCAGCATTTT	CASSTTGGRDQPQHF
TRBD1	once	TRBV7-6	TRBJ2-7	TGTGCCAGCAGCAAGGGGGGACAGGGGTACCACGAGCAGTACTTC	CASSKGGQGYHEQYF
.	few	TRBV5-5	TRBJ1-5	TGTGCCAGCAGTCCTCACAGGGATAGCAATCAGCCCCAGCATTTT	CASSPHRDSNQPQHF
.	.	TRBV5-1	TRBJ1-2	TGCGCCAGCAGCTTGAGGGCCGCCACTTCCTTAGCTAACTATGGCTACACCTTC	CASSLRAATSLANYGYTF
.	few	TRBV7-2	TRBJ2-3	TGTGCCAGCAGCCCCCGAACAGGGACAGATACGCAGTATTTT	CASSPRTGTDTQYF
TRBD2	once	TRBV2	TRBJ2-3	TGTGCCAGCAGTGAAGAGCTAGCGGGGGGCTACACAGATACGCAGTATTTT	CASSEELAGGYTDTQYF
.	.	TRBV12-3/TRBV12-4	TRBJ2-1	TGTGCCAGCAGTTCGCCCTCTAGCATTGAGCAGTTCTTC	CASSSPSSIEQFF
.	few	TRBV7-8	TRBJ1-5	TGTGCCAGCAGCTTAGTAGGGGGGGCTCAGCCCCAGCATTTT	CASSLVGGAQPQHF
.	many	TRBV21-1	TRBJ1-1	TGTGCCAGCAGCAAAGAGGGGACCCAGAAGAACACTGAAGCTTTCTTT	CASSKEGTQKNTEAFF
.	many	TRBV5-6	TRBJ1-1	TGTGCCAGCCTACAGGGAACAACTGAAGCTTTCTTT	CASLQGTTEAFF
.	many	TRBV12-5	TRBJ2-2	TGTGCTAGTGGGTCGGGACAGAACACCGGGGAGCTGTTTTTT	CASGSGQNTGELFF
TRBD1	.	TRBV7-9	TRBJ1-4	TGTGCCAGCAGCTCCTCGGACAGGGTGGATGAAAAACTGTTTTTT	CASSSSDRVDEKLFF
TRBD2	many	TRBV6-1	TRBJ2-6	TGTGCCACCGGGGGGGCAGGGCAGCCTGGGGCCAACGTCCTGACTTTC	CATGGAGQPGANVLTF
.	.	TRBV4-2	TRBJ2-3	TGTGCCAGCAGCCAAGATGGGCAGGGAAGGACAGATACGCAGTATTTT	CASSQDGQGRTDTQYF
TRBD1	.	TRBV12-3/TRBV12-4	TRBJ2-7	TGTGCCAGCAGCGACCCTGGACAGGGGAGGACCTACGAGCAGTACTTC	CASSDPGQGRTYEQYF
.	few	TRBV20-1	TRBJ1-2	TGCAGTGCTATGCAGGGGTCCTATGGCTACACCTTC	CSAMQGSYGYTF
.	few	TRBV5-1	TRBJ1-2	TGCGCCAGCAGTGGGACCGACTATGGCTACACCTTC	CASSGTDYGYTF